The clone carrying this T cell receptor (beta chain) was found many times. The source of the sample is a study of T cells in Graves' hyperthyroidism and ophthalmopathy. The V end was cut by 4 bases, the J end by 2 bases, with 9 bases between. CDR1 and CDR2 from the germline V gene are LGHDT and YNNKEL (reference sequence). The CDR3 totals 13 residues. Amplification of TCR beta CDR3 regions was performed using RNA transcripts as template. The TCR CDR3 was amplified in a first-round RT-PCR using the HTBI primer set. TCRdb reanalysed the multiplex PCR reads using MiXCR and keeps one entry per CDR3 protein. The table has hundreds of thousands of distinct CDR3 sequences, around 15% seen once.

Sequenced input: blood. V usage is TRBV3-1 and J usage is TRBJ2-7; D may be TRBD1 (6 bases). The receptor was isolated from a woman in her twenties or thirties with Graves' hyperthyroidism. The CDR3 region is CASSRDTTYEQYF. CDR3 nucleotides: TGTGCCAGCAGCCGGGACACAACCTACGAGCAGTACTTC.